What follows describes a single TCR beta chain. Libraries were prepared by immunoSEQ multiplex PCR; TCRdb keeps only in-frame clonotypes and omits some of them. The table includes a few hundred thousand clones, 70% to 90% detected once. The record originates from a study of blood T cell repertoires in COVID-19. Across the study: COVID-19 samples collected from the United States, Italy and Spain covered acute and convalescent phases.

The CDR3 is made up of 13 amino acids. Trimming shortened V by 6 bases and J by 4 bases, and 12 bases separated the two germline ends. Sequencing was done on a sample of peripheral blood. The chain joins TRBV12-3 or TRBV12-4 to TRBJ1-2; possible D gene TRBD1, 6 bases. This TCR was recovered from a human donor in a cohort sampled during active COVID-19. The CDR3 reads CASSRRGGYGYTF. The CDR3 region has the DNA TGTGCCAGCAGCCGGAGAGGGGGCTATGGCTACACCTTC.